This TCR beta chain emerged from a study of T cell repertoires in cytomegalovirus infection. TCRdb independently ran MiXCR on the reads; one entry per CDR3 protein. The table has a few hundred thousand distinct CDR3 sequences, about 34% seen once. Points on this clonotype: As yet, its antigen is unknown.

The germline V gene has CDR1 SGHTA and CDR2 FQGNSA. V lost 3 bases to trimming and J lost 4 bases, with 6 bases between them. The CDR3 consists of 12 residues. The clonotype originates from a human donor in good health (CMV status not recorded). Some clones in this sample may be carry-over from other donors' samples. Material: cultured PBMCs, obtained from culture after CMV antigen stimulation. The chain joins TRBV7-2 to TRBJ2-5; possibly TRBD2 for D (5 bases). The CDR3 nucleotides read TGTGCCAGCAGCTTCGAGGGAGAGACCCAGTACTTC. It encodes CASSFEGETQYF.